This T cell receptor (beta chain) appears in the sequencing data of a study of spatial heterogeneity in lung cancer (dated by TCRdb to the late 2010s). Notes on the research overall: Beta-chain transcripts were consistently detected in greater numbers than alpha-chain transcripts, which likely reflects a higher abundance of beta-chain transcripts. TCR repertoire features were related to nonsynonymous mutation counts determined by whole-exome sequencing of tumor tissue. The study quantitatively compared TCR alpha and beta repertoires across multiple tumor regions, matched nontumor lung and blood in non-small cell lung cancer. At surgery, both alpha and beta chains were TCR-sequenced in about 200 tumor regions, approximately 64 matched nontumor lung samples and some 56 PBMC samples. TCR transcript counts in tumor regions correlated strongly with a T cell transcriptional module score from matched bulk RNA-seq. In the raw uncorrected reads, each unique combination of TCR and UMI appeared more than ten times on average. Broad study findings and their caveats: The count of ubiquitous expanded TCRs correlated with the count of ubiquitous nonsynonymous mutations, and the count of regional expanded TCRs correlated with the count of regional nonsynonymous mutations. Additional single-cell paired TCR alpha and beta sequencing was considered necessary to confirm, at a functional level, the hypothesis that regional TCRs recognize regional mutations. Estimated TCR-seq coverage of tumor T cells was only around 7% for alpha chains and about 14% for beta chains. The tumor nonsynonymous mutation count correlated with the number of expanded intratumoral alpha and beta TCRs.

Libraries came from 5' RACE. Sequencing used a NextSeq 500. In the TCR library protocol, a unique molecular identifier was attached to each TCR cDNA molecule so that PCR and sequencing errors could be corrected. Concerning the study's data processing: Decombinator tools were used for TCR identification, UMI-based error correction and CDR3 extraction. Expanded TCRs were defined as those above a frequency of 2 per 1,000, corresponding to the top 1% of the tumor frequency distribution. Expanded tumor TCRs statistically deemed absent (corrected P<0.05) from at least one tumor region were classed as regional, and all other expanded tumor TCRs were classed as ubiquitous. Renyi diversity was calculated using the R vegan package after each repertoire was subsampled 100 times to 5,000 TCRs. CDR3 similarity networks were constructed using string-kernel similarity of amino acid triplets, with links drawn between CDR3s whose pairwise similarity was above 0.82. The public reads were quality trimmed at Q25 with fastp and then assembled into clones with MiXCR by TCRdb, keeping productive beta chains. Every CDR3 protein is listed once, alongside the most common genes and DNA of its rows. The V and J calls and clone size are TCRdb's, not the authors'. In all, the sample holds some 9,900 distinct CDR3 sequences, and 7% to 9% of those were seen once. The ten top clones hold about 19% of the sample.

V is pared back by 5 bases and J by 12 bases, with 11 bases lying between the germline termini. The CDR3 starts with the cysteine, ends with the phenylalanine, and has 11 residues. Just the 33-base CDR3 DNA is kept, in frame starting at base 1. From the germline V gene (reference sequence), CDR1 is LNHNV and CDR2 is YYDKDF. Reading the label with the study, this specimen's time point is: sample taken at primary tumor resection. Donors were 72 patients with early-stage, untreated non-small cell lung cancer from the lung TRACERx cohort. Without any cell sorting, TCR sequencing was performed on whole RNA extracted either from tumor and nontumor lung tissue or from cryopreserved PBMC samples. Patients were selected for TCR sequencing only if sufficient RNA was available from at least two tumor regions. Tumor and adjacent nontumor lung specimens were reviewed by a lung pathologist before selection. At least ten counts were recorded for this clonotype. The antigen this receptor binds is unknown. No base qualities exist here, and no much larger clone lies one base off it.

The TCR comes from a male donor with early-stage non-small cell lung cancer. Recombination connected TRBV15 to TRBJ2-1; perhaps TRBD2 is the D gene, with 6 bases matching. Sequences were derived from lung tumor tissue, sampled at surgery. The sequenced DNA: TGTGCCACCAGCCAATCTAGCGTGCAGTTCTTC. Translated, it gives CATSQSSVQFF.